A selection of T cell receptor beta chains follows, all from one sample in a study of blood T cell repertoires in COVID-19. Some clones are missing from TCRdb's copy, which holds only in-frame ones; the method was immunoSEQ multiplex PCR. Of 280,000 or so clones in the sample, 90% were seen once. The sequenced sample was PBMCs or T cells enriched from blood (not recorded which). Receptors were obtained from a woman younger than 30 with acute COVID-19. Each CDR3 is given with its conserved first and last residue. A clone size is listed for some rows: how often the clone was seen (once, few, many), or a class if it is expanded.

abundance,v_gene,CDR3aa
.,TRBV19,CASSMGRRGNQPQHF
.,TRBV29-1,CSETTGGTIISGANVLTF
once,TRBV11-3,CASSSGVAGEETQYF
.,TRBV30,CAWSDLGLNTGELFF
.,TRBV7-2,CASSSSRRAVNEQFF
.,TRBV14,CASSHAWQFEQFF
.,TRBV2,CASSPSQHAQHF
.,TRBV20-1,CSARREEQYF
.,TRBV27,CASSNTGGISYEQYF
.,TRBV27,CASSFGLAEKYEQYF
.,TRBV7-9,CASSLPVLAGPYNEQFF
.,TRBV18,CASSTRPGQGAYSPLHF
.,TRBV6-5,CASSYVGAADTEAFF
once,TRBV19,CASSHRTSNYGYTF
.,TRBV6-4,CAASDRGRTEAFF
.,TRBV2,CASVKSLEAFF
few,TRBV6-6,CASTQVSNTGELFF
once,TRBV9,CASSLRTSGSGPDTQYF
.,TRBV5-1,CASSTDRKGYEQYF
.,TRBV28,CASSVALYNEQFF
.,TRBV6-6,CASSIESYNEQFF
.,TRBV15,CATSKRTGNTGELFF
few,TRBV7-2,CASRGYRESLSGELFF
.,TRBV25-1,CASGSWDRGPTDTQYF
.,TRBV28,CASTKTGENYEQYF
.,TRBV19,CASSTHRQGTGGPTNYGYTF
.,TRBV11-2,CASSLIPPGTGDLYNEQFF
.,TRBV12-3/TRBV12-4,CASSLTGSYEQYF
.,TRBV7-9,CASSKRTGGRAGELFF
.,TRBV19,CASSTVGAPSYNEQFF
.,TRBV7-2,CASSWIGVGSRSDTQYF
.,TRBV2,CASRLGQGGPYEQYF
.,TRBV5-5,CASRWGLGTEAFF